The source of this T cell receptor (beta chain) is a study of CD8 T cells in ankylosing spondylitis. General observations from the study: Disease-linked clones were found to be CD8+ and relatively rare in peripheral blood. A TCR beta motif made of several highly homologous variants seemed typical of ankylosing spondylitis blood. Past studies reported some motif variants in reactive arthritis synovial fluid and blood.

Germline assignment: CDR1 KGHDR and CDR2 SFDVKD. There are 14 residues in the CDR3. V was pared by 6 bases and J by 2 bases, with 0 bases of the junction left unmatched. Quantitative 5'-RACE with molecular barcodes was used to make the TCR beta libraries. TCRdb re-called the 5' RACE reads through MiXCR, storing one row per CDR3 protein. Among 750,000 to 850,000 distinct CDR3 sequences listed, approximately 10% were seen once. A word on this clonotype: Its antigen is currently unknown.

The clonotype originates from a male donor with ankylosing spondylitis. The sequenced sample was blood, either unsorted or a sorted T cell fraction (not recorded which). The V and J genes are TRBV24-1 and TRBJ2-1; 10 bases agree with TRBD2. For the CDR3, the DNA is TGTGCCACCAGTACTAGCGGGGCCTACAATGAGCAGTTCTTC. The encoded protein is CATSTSGAYNEQFF.